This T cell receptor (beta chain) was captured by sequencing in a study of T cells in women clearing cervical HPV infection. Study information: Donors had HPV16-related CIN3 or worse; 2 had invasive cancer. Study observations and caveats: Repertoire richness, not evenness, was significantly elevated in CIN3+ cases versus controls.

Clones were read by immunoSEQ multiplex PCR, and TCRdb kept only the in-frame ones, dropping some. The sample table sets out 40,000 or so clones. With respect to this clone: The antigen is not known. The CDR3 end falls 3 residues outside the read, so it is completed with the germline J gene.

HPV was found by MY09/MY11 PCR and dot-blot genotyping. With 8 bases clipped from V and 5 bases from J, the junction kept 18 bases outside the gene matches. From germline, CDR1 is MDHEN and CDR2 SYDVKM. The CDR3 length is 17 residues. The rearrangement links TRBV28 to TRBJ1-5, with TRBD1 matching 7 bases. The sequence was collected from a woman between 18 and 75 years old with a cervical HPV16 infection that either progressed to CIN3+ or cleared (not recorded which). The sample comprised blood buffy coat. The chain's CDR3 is CASSLRDSFIIDQPQHF. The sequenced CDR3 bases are TGTGCCAGCTCCTTACGGGACAGTTTCATAATTGATCAGCCC.